The present TCR beta chain was sequenced within a study of T cell responses to AZD1222 COVID-19 vaccine. Trimming took 4 bases from V and 5 from J, leaving 11 bases between them. Germline assignment: CDR1 LNHDA and CDR2 SQIVND (reference sequence). The CDR3 runs 13 residues. Produced via immunoSEQ multiplex PCR; TCRdb's table is partial and in-frame only. Of nearly 95,000 clones detected, nearly 90% appear once; the ten largest clones hold over 7.5%. This specimen was peripheral blood, taken on day 0 of AZD1222 vaccination. This clonotype originated in an adult in good health. The chain employs TRBV19 and TRBJ1-2; D not certain. CDR3 sequence reads: CASSTGRPYGYTF. The CDR3 nucleotides are TGTGCCAGTAGTACGGGGAGGCCGTATGGCTACACCTTC. Supplemented by reference TRBV19 and TRBJ1-2, the full variable domain reads DGGITQSPKYLFRKEGQNVTLSCEQNLNHDAMYWYRQDPGQGLRLIYYSQIVNDFQKGDIAEGYSVSREKKESFPLTVTSAQKNPTAFYLCASSTGRPYGYTFGSGTRLTVV.